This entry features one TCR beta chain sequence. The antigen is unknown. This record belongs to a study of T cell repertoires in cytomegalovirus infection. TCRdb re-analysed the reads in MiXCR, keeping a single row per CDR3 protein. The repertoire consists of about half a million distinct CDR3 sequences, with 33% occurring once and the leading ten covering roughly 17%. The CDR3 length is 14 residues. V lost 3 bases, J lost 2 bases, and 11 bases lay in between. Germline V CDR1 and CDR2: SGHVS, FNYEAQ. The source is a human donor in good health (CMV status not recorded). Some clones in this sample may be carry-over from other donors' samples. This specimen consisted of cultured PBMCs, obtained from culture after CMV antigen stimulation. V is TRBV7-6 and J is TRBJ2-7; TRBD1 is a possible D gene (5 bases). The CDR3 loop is CASSFSGAPYEQYV. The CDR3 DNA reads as TGTGCCAGCAGCTTTTCTGGGGCCCCCTACGAGCAGTACGTC.